This entry lists 13 T cell receptor beta chains sequenced from one sample in a study of blood T cell repertoires in COVID-19. Repertoires were generated with immunoSEQ multiplex PCR, while TCRdb's copy carries only in-frame clones and drops some. The profile covers about 160,000 clones, with 85% to 90% appearing a single time and 4% taken by the ten largest. Input material: peripheral blood. These receptors were collected from a woman in her 70s with acute or convalescent COVID-19.

The chain recombines TRBV18 with TRBJ1-5; 7 nucleotides line up with TRBD1. V was pared by 4 bases and J by 2 bases, with 5 bases of the junction left unmatched. Germline V gene lookup returns CDR1 KGHSH and CDR2 LQKENI. This CDR3 spans 15 amino acids. The CDR3 sequence is CASSQQGDGNQPQHF. The DNA for the CDR3 is TGTGCCAGCTCACAGCAGGGGGATGGCAATCAGCCCCAGCATTTT. Variable domain in full (rest from reference TRBV18 and TRBJ1-5): NAGVMQNPRHLVRRRGQEARLRCSPMKGHSHVYWYRQLPEEGLKFMVYLQKENIIDESGMPKERFSAEFPKEGPSILRIQQVVRGDSAAYFCASSQQGDGNQPQHFGDGTRLSIL.

The chain recombines TRBV14 with TRBJ1-1; 7 positions match TRBD1. CDR3 length: 16 residues. Germline V gives CDR1 SGHDN, CDR2 FVKESK. J gave up 0 bases and V 1 base, and 5 bases lay outside the gene matches. The chain's CDR3 is CASSQAAGTVNTEAFF. The CDR3 DNA reads TGTGCCAGCAGCCAAGCGGCCGGGACAGTGAACACTGAAGCTTTCTTT. The full variable domain, with the rest looked up from reference TRBV14 and TRBJ1-1, is EAGVTQFPSHSVIEKGQTVTLRCDPISGHDNLYWYRRVMGKEIKFLLHFVKESKQDESGMPNNRFLAERTGGTYSTLKVQPAELEDSGVYFCASSQAAGTVNTEAFFGQGTRLTVV.

The gene calls are TRBV18 and TRBJ2-5; D possibly corresponds to TRBD1 (6 bases). Germline-derived CDR1 and CDR2 are KGHSH and LQKENI. CDR3 length: 15 residues. V dropped 3 bases and J dropped 4 bases, with 15 bases sitting between them. CDR3 nucleotides: TGTGCCAGCTCACCCCACCAGGGGTCGGGAGAGACCCAGTACTTC. Translated, it gives CASSPHQGSGETQYF.

The chain links TRBV6-5 to TRBJ1-1, with D unresolved. The CDR3 sequence is 12 residues long. V was trimmed by 8 bases and J by 11 bases, leaving 18 bases between them. Germline values: CDR1 MNHEY, CDR2 SVGAGI. The DNA for the CDR3 is TGTGCCAGCGTGGTCTCCTTGAGACTGGCTTTCTTT. It codes for CASVVSLRLAFF.

The sample holds one count of this clone. V is TRBV9 and J is TRBJ1-5; D is undetermined. Between the trimmed V and J ends, which lost 6 bases and 4 bases, there was a span of 11 bases. This CDR3 comprises 13 residues. Germline CDR1 is SGDLS and CDR2 is YYNGEE. As DNA, the CDR3 is TGTGCCAGCACCGCGGCAGCAAATCAGCCCCAGCATTTT. Translation gives CASTAAANQPQHF.

The chain uses TRBV7-2 and TRBJ2-7; TRBD2 agrees at 10 bases. Trimming removed 5 bases from V and 1 base from J; junction bases left unmatched: 5. CDR3 length: 15 amino acids. In germline, CDR1 is SGHTA, CDR2 FQGNSA. In nucleotides, the CDR3 is TGTGCCAGCAGCCCTCAGCGGGGGGGTTCCTACGAGCAGTACTTC. Residues: CASSPQRGGSYEQYF.

The chain uses TRBV18 and TRBJ1-1, with 8 nucleotides matching TRBD1. The CDR3 loop spans 14 amino acids. Germline-derived CDR1 and CDR2 are KGHSH and LQKENI. V shed 3 bases, J shed 8 bases, and the junction held 8 bases outside the gene matches. In DNA, the CDR3 is TGTGCCAGCTCACCTTGGACAGGGCGGGAGGAAGCTTTCTTT. Encoded protein: CASSPWTGREEAFF.

The chain has TRBV25-1 and TRBJ2-2; TRBD1 agrees at 8 bases. Looked up from germline, CDR1 is MGHDK and CDR2 is SYGVNS. The CDR3 loop spans 15 amino acids. The trim removed 4 bases at V and 7 bases at J, leaving 8 bases unmatched. CDR3 sequence reads: CASSGWTGTGGELFF. In nucleotides, the CDR3 is TGTGCCAGCAGTGGGTGGACAGGGACAGGCGGGGAGCTGTTTTTT.

The gene calls are TRBV2 and TRBJ2-1; D may be TRBD2 (6 bases). V was cut by 5 bases and J by 2 bases, with 13 bases left in between. Germline CDR1 SNHLY, CDR2 FYNNEI. The CDR3 is 15 amino acids. The CDR3 sequence: CASSLSGGAYNEQFF. CDR3 DNA: TGTGCCAGCAGTTTGAGCGGAGGGGCCTACAATGAGCAGTTCTTC.

The rearrangement joins TRBV19 to TRBJ2-3, with 7 positions matching TRBD2. The CDR3 extends over 16 amino acids. V was clipped by 3 bases and J by 0 bases; unmatched bases: 6. Germline-derived CDR1 and CDR2 are LNHDA and SQIVND (reference sequence). The CDR3 nucleotides read TGTGCCAGTAGTATCGGCGGGAGAGGAAGCACAGATACGCAGTATTTT. Protein: CASSIGGRGSTDTQYF.

The V and J genes are TRBV29-1 and TRBJ2-7; possibly TRBD2 for D (7 bases). CDR3 length: 14 amino acids. Trimming stripped 2 bases from V and 3 bases from J, with 14 bases between. Germline lookup yields CDR1 SQVTM and CDR2 ANQGSEA. DNA of the CDR3: TGCAGCGTTGAATCGGAGGGGGGGGACTACGAGCAGTACTTC. Encoded protein: CSVESEGGDYEQYF.

The V call is TRBV7-9, the J call TRBJ1-5, with a possible D match to TRBD1 (5 bases). Trimming cost V 5 bases and J 0 bases, with 11 bases left between them. This CDR3 is 15 amino acids long. Germline loops: CDR1 SEHNR, CDR2 FQNEAQ (reference sequence). CDR3 nucleotide sequence: TGTGCCAGCAGCGTCGGGGGATATAGCAATCAGCCCCAGCATTTT. Its protein is CASSVGGYSNQPQHF.

The chain links TRBV4-1 to TRBJ1-2, with D perhaps matching TRBD1 (6 bases). V lost 3 bases to trimming and J lost 1 base, with 9 bases between them. The CDR3 runs to 14 residues. CDR1 MGHRA and CDR2 YSYEKL come from the germline V gene. CDR3 region: CASSQKQGNYGYTF. The CDR3 coding sequence is TGCGCCAGCAGCCAGAAACAGGGTAACTATGGCTACACCTTC.